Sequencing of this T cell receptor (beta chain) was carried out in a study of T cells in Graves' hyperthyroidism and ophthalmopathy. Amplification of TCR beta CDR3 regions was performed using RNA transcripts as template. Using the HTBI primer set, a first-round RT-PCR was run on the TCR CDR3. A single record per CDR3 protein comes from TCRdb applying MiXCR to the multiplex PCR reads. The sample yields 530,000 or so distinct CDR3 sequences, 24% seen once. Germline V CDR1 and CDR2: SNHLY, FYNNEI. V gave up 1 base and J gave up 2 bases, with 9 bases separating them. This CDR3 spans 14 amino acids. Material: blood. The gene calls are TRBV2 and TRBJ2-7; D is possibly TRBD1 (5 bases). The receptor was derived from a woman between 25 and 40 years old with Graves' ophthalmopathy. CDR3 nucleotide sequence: TGTGCCAGCAGTGAAGGGTGGGGCCCCTACGAGCAGTACTTC. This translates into CASSEGWGPYEQYF.